The entry below gives a single TCR beta chain sequence along with its context. Template switching with 5'RACE generated the TCR cDNA and added a universal primer site and UMIs. TCRdb recomputed calls from the 5' RACE reads with MiXCR, one row per CDR3 protein. The data hold 95,000 to 150,000 distinct CDR3 sequences, with 7.4% observed a single time. The entry originates in a study of T cells after yellow fever vaccination. Trimming took off 5 bases at V and 5 bases at J, with 19 bases between the two ends. This CDR3 region has 16 residues. CDR1 SGHTA and CDR2 FQGNSA come from the germline V gene. V and J are TRBV7-2 and TRBJ1-5; a possible D gene is TRBD1 (5 bases). The TCR sequence derives from a man aged 18-30 years who received the YFV17D yellow fever vaccine. Material: CD4+ T cells sorted from PBMCs, obtained roughly 10 days after the first yellow fever vaccination. The CDR3 is CASSPAGTPGDQPQHF. The DNA for the CDR3 is TGTGCCAGCAGCCCCGCCGGGACCCCGGGCGATCAGCCCCAGCATTTT.